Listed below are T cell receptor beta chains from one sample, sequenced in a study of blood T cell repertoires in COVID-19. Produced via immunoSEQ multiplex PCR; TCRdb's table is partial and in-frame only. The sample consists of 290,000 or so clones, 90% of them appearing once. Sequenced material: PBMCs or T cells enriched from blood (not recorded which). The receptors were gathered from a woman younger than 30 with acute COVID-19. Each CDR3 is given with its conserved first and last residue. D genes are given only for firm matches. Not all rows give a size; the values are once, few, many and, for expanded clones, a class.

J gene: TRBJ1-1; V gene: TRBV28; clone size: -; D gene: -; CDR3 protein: CASSPIGGRVEAFF; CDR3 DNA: TGTGCCAGCAGTCCAATAGGGGGACGAGTTGAAGCTTTCTTT
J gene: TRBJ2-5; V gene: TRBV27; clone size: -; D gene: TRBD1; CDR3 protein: CASTRGTGVGETQYF; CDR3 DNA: TGTGCCAGCACCAGGGGGACAGGGGTGGGGGAGACCCAGTACTTC
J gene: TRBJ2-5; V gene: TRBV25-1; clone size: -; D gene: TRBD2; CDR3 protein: CASSELLAGEGKETQYF; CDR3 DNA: TGTGCCAGCAGTGAATTATTGGCGGGAGAAGGGAAAGAGACCCAGTACTTC
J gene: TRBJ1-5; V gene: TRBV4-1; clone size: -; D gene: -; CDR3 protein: CASSQDSYSNQPQHF; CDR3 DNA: TGCGCCAGCAGCCAAGATTCCTATAGCAATCAGCCCCAGCATTTT
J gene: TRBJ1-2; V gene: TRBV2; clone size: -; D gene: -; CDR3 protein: CASSAGVTSYGYTF; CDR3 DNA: TGTGCCAGCAGCGCGGGAGTAACAAGCTATGGCTACACCTTC
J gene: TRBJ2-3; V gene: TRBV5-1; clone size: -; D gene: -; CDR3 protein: CASSSEVGTDTQYF; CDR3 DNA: TGCGCCAGCAGCTCGGAGGTCGGCACAGATACGCAGTATTTT
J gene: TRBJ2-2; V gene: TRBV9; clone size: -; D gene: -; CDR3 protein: CASSHPQGGSTGELFF; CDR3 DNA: TGTGCCAGCTCTCACCCCCAGGGGGGATCCACCGGGGAGCTGTTTTTT
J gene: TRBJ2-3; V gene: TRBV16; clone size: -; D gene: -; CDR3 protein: CASSQSISRSTSTDTQYF; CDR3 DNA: TGTGCCAGCAGCCAATCGATTAGCAGAAGTACTAGCACAGATACGCAGTATTTT
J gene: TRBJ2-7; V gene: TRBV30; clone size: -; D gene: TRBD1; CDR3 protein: CAWSPGGYEQYF; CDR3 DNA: TGTGCCTGGAGTCCAGGGGGCTACGAGCAGTACTTC
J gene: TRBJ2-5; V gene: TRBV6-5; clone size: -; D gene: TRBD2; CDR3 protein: CASSKLAGSGTQYF; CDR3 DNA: TGTGCCAGCAGTAAACTAGCGGGCTCAGGGACCCAGTACTTC
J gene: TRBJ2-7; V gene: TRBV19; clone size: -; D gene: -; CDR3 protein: CASSRSLSSYEQYF; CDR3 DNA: TGTGCCAGTAGTCGTTCCTTGAGCTCCTACGAGCAGTACTTC
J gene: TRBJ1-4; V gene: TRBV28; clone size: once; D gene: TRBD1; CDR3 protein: CASRGQGNEKLFF; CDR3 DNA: TGTGCCAGCAGGGGACAGGGGAATGAAAAACTGTTTTTT
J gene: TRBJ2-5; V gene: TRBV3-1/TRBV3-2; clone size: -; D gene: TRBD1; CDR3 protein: CASSRTGEQETQYF; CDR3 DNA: TGTGCCAGCAGCCGGACAGGGGAACAAGAGACCCAGTACTTC
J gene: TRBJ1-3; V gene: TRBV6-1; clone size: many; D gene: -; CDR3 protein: CASSDGVSGNTIYF; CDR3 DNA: TGTGCCAGCAGTGACGGGGTCTCTGGAAACACCATATATTTT
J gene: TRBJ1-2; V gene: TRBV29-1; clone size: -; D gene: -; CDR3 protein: CSVTGIPSRGGYTF; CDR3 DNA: TGCAGCGTTACGGGGATCCCTTCCAGGGGCGGCTACACCTTC
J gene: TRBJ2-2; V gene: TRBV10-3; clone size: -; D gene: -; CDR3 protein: CAISEEGGNTGELFF; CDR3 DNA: TGTGCCATCAGTGAGGAGGGAGGGAACACCGGGGAGCTGTTTTTT
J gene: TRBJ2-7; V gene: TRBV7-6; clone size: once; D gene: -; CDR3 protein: CASSRTSYEQYF; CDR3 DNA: TGTGCCAGCAGCCGGACTTCCTACGAGCAGTACTTC
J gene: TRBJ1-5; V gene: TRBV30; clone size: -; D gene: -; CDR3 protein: CAWSGTGLGNQPQHF; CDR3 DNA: TGTGCCTGGAGCGGAACAGGGTTGGGCAATCAGCCCCAGCATTTT
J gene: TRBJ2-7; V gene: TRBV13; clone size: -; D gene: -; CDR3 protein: CASSLVPSGRYEQYF; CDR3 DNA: TGTGCCAGCAGCTTAGTCCCTAGTGGGAGGTACGAGCAGTACTTC
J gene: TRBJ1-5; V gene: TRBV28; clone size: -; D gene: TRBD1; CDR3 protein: CASSLSTGLIKQPQHF; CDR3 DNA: TGTGCCAGCAGTTTATCGACAGGGCTAATTAAACAGCCCCAGCATTTT
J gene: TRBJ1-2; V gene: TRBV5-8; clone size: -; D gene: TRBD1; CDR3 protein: CASRSTPGTGHFYGYTF; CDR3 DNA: TGTGCCAGCAGGTCCACACCAGGGACAGGGCATTTCTATGGCTACACCTTC
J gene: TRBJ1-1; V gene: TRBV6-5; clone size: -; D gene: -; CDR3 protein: CASSSLDRKTEAFF; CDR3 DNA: TGTGCCAGCAGTTCCCTGGACAGAAAAACTGAAGCTTTCTTT
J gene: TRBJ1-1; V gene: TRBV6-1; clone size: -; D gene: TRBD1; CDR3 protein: CASSEGTGETEAFF; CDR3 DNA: TGTGCCAGCAGTGAAGGGACAGGGGAAACTGAAGCTTTCTTT
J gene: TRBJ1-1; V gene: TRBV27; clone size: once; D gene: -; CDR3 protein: CASSFSGVSGAFF; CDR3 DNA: TGTGCCAGCAGTTTTTCGGGGGTCAGCGGAGCTTTCTTT
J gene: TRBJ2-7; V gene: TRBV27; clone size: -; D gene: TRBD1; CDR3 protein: CASRDRYYEQYF; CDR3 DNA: TGTGCCAGCAGGGACAGGTACTACGAGCAGTACTTC
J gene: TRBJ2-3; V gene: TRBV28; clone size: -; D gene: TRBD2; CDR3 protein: CASSLGLAGGTPDTQYF; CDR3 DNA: TGTGCCAGCAGTTTGGGACTAGCGGGAGGGACCCCAGATACGCAGTATTTT
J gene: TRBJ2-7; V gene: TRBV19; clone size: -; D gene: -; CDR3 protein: CASSTGVEQYF; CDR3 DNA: TGTGCCAGTAGTACGGGGGTCGAGCAGTACTTC
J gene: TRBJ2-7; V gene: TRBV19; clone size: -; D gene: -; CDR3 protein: CASSIGRSGEQYF; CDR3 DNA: TGTGCCAGTAGTATAGGACGATCGGGAGAGCAGTACTTC
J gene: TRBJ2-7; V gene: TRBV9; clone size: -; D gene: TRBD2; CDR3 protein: CASSVAPGGSYEQYF; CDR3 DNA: TGTGCCAGCAGCGTAGCTCCGGGGGGATCCTACGAGCAGTACTTC
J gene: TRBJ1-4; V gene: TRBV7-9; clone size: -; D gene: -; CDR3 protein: CASSLGQWNEKLFF; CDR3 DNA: TGTGCCAGCAGCTTAGGGCAGTGGAATGAAAAACTGTTTTTT
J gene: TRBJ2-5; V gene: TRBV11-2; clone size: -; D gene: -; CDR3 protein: CASSHAGSGQETQYF; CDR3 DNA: TGTGCCAGCAGCCACGCAGGGTCGGGTCAAGAGACCCAGTACTTC
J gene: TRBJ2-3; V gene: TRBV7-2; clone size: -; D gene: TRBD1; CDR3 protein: CASSSGGLTSTDTQYF; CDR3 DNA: TGTGCCAGCAGCTCAGGGGGCTTAACTAGCACAGATACGCAGTATTTT
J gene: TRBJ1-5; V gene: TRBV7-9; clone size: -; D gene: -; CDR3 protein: CASSSQGPDSNQPQHF; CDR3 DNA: TGTGCCAGCAGCTCCCAGGGCCCCGATAGCAATCAGCCCCAGCATTTT
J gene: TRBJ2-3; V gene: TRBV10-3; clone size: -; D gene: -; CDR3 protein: CAIRVTSTDTQYF; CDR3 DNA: TGTGCCATCAGGGTGACTAGCACAGATACGCAGTATTTT
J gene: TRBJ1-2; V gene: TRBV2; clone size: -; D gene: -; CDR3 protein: CASSESYRTVGLYGYTF; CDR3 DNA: TGTGCCAGCAGTGAATCCTACCGGACGGTGGGGCTCTATGGCTACACCTTC
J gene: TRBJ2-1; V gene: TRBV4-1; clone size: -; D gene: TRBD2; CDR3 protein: CASSQDERGTGGNEQFF; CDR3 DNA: TGCGCCAGCAGCCAAGACGAGCGGGGAACCGGAGGGAATGAGCAGTTCTTC
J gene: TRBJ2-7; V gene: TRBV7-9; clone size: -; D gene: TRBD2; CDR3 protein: CASSPTSGRVPEQYF; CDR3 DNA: TGTGCCAGCAGCCCTACTAGCGGGAGGGTTCCCGAGCAGTACTTC
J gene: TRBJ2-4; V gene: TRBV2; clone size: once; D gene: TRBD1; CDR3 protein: CACLEQGGYFKNIQYF; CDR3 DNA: TGTGCCTGTTTAGAACAGGGGGGATATTTCAAAAACATTCAGTACTTC
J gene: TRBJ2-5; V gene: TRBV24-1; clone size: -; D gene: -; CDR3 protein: CATAGQTETQYF; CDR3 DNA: TGTGCCACCGCTGGACAGACCGAGACCCAGTACTTC
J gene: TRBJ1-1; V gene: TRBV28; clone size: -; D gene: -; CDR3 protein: CASSLRQTTTEAFF; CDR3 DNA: TGTGCCAGCAGTTTGCGACAGACCACCACTGAAGCTTTCTTT